The sequence of this TCR beta chain was determined in a study of T cell responses to AZD1222 COVID-19 vaccine. TCRdb keeps only in-frame clones here, not all; method: immunoSEQ multiplex PCR. The repertoire consists of some 190,000 clones, with about 94% occurring once and the leading ten covering over 1.5%. This CDR3 contains 16 residues. The ends were cut back, 1 base at V and 4 bases at J, with 13 bases in the middle. CDR1 and CDR2 (germline): MGHRA, YSYEKL. This chain connects TRBV4-1 to TRBJ2-2; the D is unclear. This receptor was taken from an adult who received the MenACWY meningococcal vaccine as a control. Here the sequenced sample was peripheral blood, taken 28 days after the second dose of the MenACWY control vaccine. The DNA for the CDR3 is TGCGCCAGCAGCCAAGGGCCCCAGATAATCACCGGGGAGCTGTTTTTT. Protein sequence: CASSQGPQIITGELFF.